Below are 29 T cell receptor beta chains sequenced from a single sample in a study of OX40 agonist ivuxolimab in advanced cancers. Clones were read by immunoSEQ multiplex PCR, and TCRdb kept only the in-frame ones, dropping some. The profile shows 35,000 to 40,000 clones, approximately 79% of them singletons. Sequencing was performed on CD4+ or CD8+ T cells sorted from blood, taken in a trial of the OX40 agonist ivuxolimab. Receptors originate from an adult with an advanced solid tumor such as melanoma, head and neck, liver or kidney cancer.

The chain links TRBV10-2 to TRBJ2-2; 10 nucleotides align to TRBD2. The CDR3 has 17 amino acids. Germline assignment: CDR1 WSHSY and CDR2 SAAADI. J lost 2 bases, V lost 3 bases, and 6 bases had no gene match. The CDR3 bases are TGCGCCAGCAGTGATCCCGGACTAGCGGATAACACCGGGGAGCTGTTTTTT. Its protein is CASSDPGLADNTGELFF.

This chain connects TRBV7-8 to TRBJ2-1; unclear D gene. Trimming shortened V by 2 bases and J by 7 bases, and 15 bases separated the two germline ends. Germline CDR1 SGHVS, CDR2 FQNEAQ. This CDR3 has 15 residues. This CDR3 reads CASSLTFDRRNEQFF. CDR3 bases: TGTGCCAGCAGCTTAACGTTCGACCGCAGGAATGAGCAGTTCTTC.

The chain links TRBV7-2 to TRBJ1-6; unclear D gene. The CDR3 length is 15 residues. V gave up 4 bases and J gave up 9 bases, with 16 bases separating them. Looked up from germline, CDR1 is SGHTA and CDR2 is FQGNSA. The CDR3 region is CASSSSMTARSPLHF. The CDR3 nucleotides are TGTGCCAGCAGCTCAAGTATGACTGCGCGTTCACCCCTCCACTTT.

The V and J genes are TRBV9 and TRBJ1-1; the match to TRBD1 covers 7 bases. Germline V gene lookup returns CDR1 SGDLS and CDR2 YYNGEE. The CDR3 runs 14 residues. Trimming at V came to 4 bases and at J to 1 base, leaving 4 bases not matched to a gene. The CDR3 here is CASSPRTGNTEAFF. Written as DNA, the CDR3 is TGTGCCAGCAGCCCTAGGACAGGGAACACTGAAGCTTTCTTT.

V usage is TRBV25-1 and J usage is TRBJ2-5; tentative D call: TRBD2 (5 bases). The DNA end favors TRBJ2-7, so the J call may be wrong. There are 13 residues in the CDR3. The V gene's germline CDR1 is MGHDK and CDR2 SYGVNS. CDR3 sequence (DNA): TGTGCCAGCAGTCTACTAAGAGGGTACGAGCAGTACTTC. Translation: CASSLLRGYEQYF.

This chain connects TRBV5-1 to TRBJ1-5; D may be TRBD1 (5 bases). Trimming stripped 0 bases from V and 6 bases from J, with 7 bases between. The CDR3 runs to 13 residues. Germline V gene lookup returns CDR1 SGHRS and CDR2 YFSETQ. As DNA, the CDR3 is TGCGCCAGCAGCTTGGCTAGGGGTCAGCCCCAGCATTTT. Translating gives CASSLARGQPQHF.

The rearrangement joins TRBV2 to TRBJ1-4, with 9 bases lining up with TRBD1. The V gene end was trimmed by 5 bases and the J gene end by 8 bases; junction bases not matched to a gene: 6. CDR1 SNHLY and CDR2 FYNNEI come from the germline V gene. There are 14 residues in the CDR3. The CDR3 sequence: CASSLTGGMEKLFF. Here the CDR3 DNA reads TGTGCCAGCAGTTTGACAGGGGGGATGGAAAAACTGTTTTTT.

In its sample, this clone was seen once. CDR3 amino acids: CAWSWGGEQYF. CDR3 nucleotides: TGTGCCTGGAGTTGGGGGGGCGAGCAGTACTTC. J is TRBJ2-5 and V is TRBV30, with TRBD2 matching over 7 bases. With the DNA end fitting TRBJ2-7 better, the J assignment may be wrong. This CDR3 contains 11 residues. Per germline, CDR1 GTSNPN and CDR2 SVGIG (reference sequence).

The chain carries TRBV7-9 and TRBJ2-7, with unresolved D. CDR3 size: 12 residues. The germline V and J ends were trimmed by 3 bases and 10 bases, with 13 bases remaining between them. CDR1 and CDR2 from the germline V gene are SEHNR and FQNEAQ (reference sequence). The CDR3 region has the DNA TGTGCCAGCAGCTTCCGTGACGAGAGACAGTACTTC. This translates into CASSFRDERQYF.

The chain has TRBV25-1 and TRBJ2-7; TRBD1 aligns across 7 bases. The germline CDR1 and CDR2 sequences are MGHDK and SYGVNS. This CDR3 is 14 amino acids long. The V segment lost 4 bases and the J segment 5 bases; nucleotides outside the gene matches: 8. The CDR3 DNA sequence: TGTGCCAGCAGTGCCGACAGGGAAATCGACGAGCAGTACTTC. Translating it yields CASSADREIDEQYF.

This chain joins TRBV5-1 and TRBJ2-3; D is possibly TRBD1 (7 bases). The CDR3 is made up of 15 amino acids. The V gene's germline CDR1 is SGHRS and CDR2 YFSETQ. CDR3 bases: TGCGCGAGCTCTCCATCCCAGGGGGGTACAGATACGCAGTATTTT. This sequence encodes CASSPSQGGTDTQYF.

This chain joins TRBV7-2 and TRBJ2-3; 7 bases map to TRBD1. The CDR3 extends over 15 amino acids. J was trimmed by 2 bases and V by 1 base; bases with no gene match: 3. From germline, CDR1 is SGHTA and CDR2 FQGNSA. This CDR3 reads CASSLGTGATDTQYF. The CDR3, as DNA: TGTGCCAGCAGCTTAGGGACAGGAGCCACAGATACGCAGTATTTT. Filled out from reference TRBV7-2 and TRBJ2-3, the complete variable domain reads GAGVSQSPSNKVTEKGKDVELRCDPISGHTALYWYRQSLGQGLEFLIYFQGNSAPDKSGLPSDRFSAERTGGSVSTLTIQRTQQEDSAVYLCASSLGTGATDTQYFGPGTRLTVL.

This clone turned up a few times. The rearrangement uses TRBV14 and TRBJ2-1; 8 bases line up with TRBD1. CDR1 and CDR2 from the germline V gene are SGHDN and FVKESK. V trimming: 3 bases; J trimming: 0 bases; junction bases outside the gene matches: 4. The CDR3 contains 16 residues. The CDR3 spells CASSHRTGTSYNEQFF. Written as DNA, the CDR3 is TGTGCCAGCAGCCATAGGACAGGGACCTCCTACAATGAGCAGTTCTTC. Full variable domain (remainder filled in from reference TRBV14 and TRBJ2-1): EAGVTQFPSHSVIEKGQTVTLRCDPISGHDNLYWYRRVMGKEIKFLLHFVKESKQDESGMPNNRFLAERTGGTYSTLKVQPAELEDSGVYFCASSHRTGTSYNEQFFGPGTRLTVL.

This clone was observed a handful of times. The V call is TRBV9, the J call TRBJ1-6; a possible D gene is TRBD1 (6 bases). Trimming pared 6 bases from V and 8 bases from J, leaving 12 bases between. This CDR3 is 13 amino acids long. Per germline, CDR1 SGDLS and CDR2 YYNGEE. The CDR3 here is CASNQGKYSPLHF. Written as DNA, the CDR3 is TGTGCCAGCAACCAGGGGAAATATTCACCCCTCCACTTT. Based on the CDR3 plus reference TRBV9 and TRBJ1-6, the full variable domain is DSGVTQTPKHLITATGQRVTLRCSPRSGDLSVYWYQQSLDQGLQFLIQYYNGEERAKGNILERFSAQQFPDLHSELNLSSLELGDSALYFCASNQGKYSPLHFGNGTRLTVT.

On this clone: Mismatch with germline at one junction end may stem from a read error. The chain combines TRBV11-3 with TRBJ2-3; TRBD1 matches 7 bases. CDR1 is SGHNT and CDR2 is YENEEA in the germline V gene. There are 12 residues in the CDR3. In DNA form, the CDR3 reads TGTGCCAGCAGCTTCAACAGGGACAGACCGGATTTT. The encoded protein is CASSFNRDRPDF.

The chain uses TRBV13 and TRBJ2-1; 8 nucleotides line up with TRBD2. CDR3 size: 15 residues. Germline V gene lookup returns CDR1 PRHDT and CDR2 FYEKMQ (reference sequence). Trimming took 9 bases from V and 8 from J; bases not matched to a gene: 15. The CDR3 sequence: CASSQGTRVLHEQFF. The DNA for the CDR3 is TGTGCCAGTTCTCAGGGGACTAGGGTTTTGCATGAGCAGTTCTTC.

J is TRBJ1-1 and V is TRBV19, with D possibly being TRBD1 (6 bases). The CDR3 sequence is 16 residues long. The germline gives CDR1 LNHDA, CDR2 SQIVND (reference sequence). V was pared by 4 bases and J by 2 bases, with 17 bases between. CDR3 sequence reads: CASSTHRQESNTEAFF. The CDR3, as DNA: TGTGCCAGTAGTACCCATCGACAGGAGAGTAACACTGAAGCTTTCTTT.

V and J are TRBV7-9 and TRBJ2-3, with TRBD2 matching over 10 bases. V was clipped by 4 bases and J by 1 base; unmatched bases: 5. The CDR3 extends over 16 amino acids. The germline CDR1 and CDR2 sequences are SEHNR and FQNEAQ (reference sequence). CDR3 sequence (DNA): TGTGCCAGCAGCTCCCTTCTAGCGGGAGGCACAGATACGCAGTATTTT. Protein product: CASSSLLAGGTDTQYF.

This chain links TRBV13 with TRBJ1-1; D gene uncertain. The ends were cut back, 3 bases at V and 8 bases at J, with 7 bases in the middle. This CDR3 comprises 11 residues. In germline, CDR1 is PRHDT, CDR2 FYEKMQ (reference sequence). In DNA, the CDR3 is TGTGCCAGCAGCTTGTCGCAGGAAGCTTTCTTT. This encodes CASSLSQEAFF.

The table lists this clone with a count of one. The chain employs TRBV18 and TRBJ2-7; D is undetermined. Trimming cost V 9 bases and J 4 bases, with 16 bases left between them. The CDR3 runs to 13 residues. The germline V gene encodes CDR1 KGHSH and CDR2 LQKENI. CDR3 region: CASLGDDLYEQYF. CDR3 nucleotides: TGTGCCAGTCTTGGGGATGACCTTTACGAGCAGTACTTC.

V usage is TRBV11-2 and J usage is TRBJ2-7; TRBD1 matches at 7 bases. V was pared by 6 bases and J by 3 bases, with 5 bases of the junction left unmatched. The CDR3 extends over 13 amino acids. CDR1 is SGHAT and CDR2 is FQNNGV in the germline V gene. The CDR3 sequence is CASSRDRDYEQYF. The CDR3 DNA reads TGTGCCAGCAGTCGGGACAGAGACTACGAGCAGTACTTC. The variable domain in full, with the rest retrieved from reference TRBV11-2 and TRBJ2-7, is EAGVAQSPRYKIIEKRQSVAFWCNPISGHATLYWYQQILGQGPKLLIQFQNNGVVDDSQLPKDRFSAERLKGVDSTLKIQPAKLEDSAVYLCASSRDRDYEQYFGPGTRLTVT.

For this clone: The identical CDR3 is also encoded by other nucleotide sequences in the sample. This chain connects TRBV4-3 to TRBJ2-7; tentatively, D is TRBD2 (5 bases). Germline V gene data show CDR1 as LGHNA and CDR2 as YSLEER. The CDR3 sequence is 16 residues long. Trimming cost V 0 bases and J 3 bases, with 15 bases left between them. Written as DNA, the CDR3 is TGCGCCAGCAGCCAAGATGGGGAGCTAGCTATCTACGAGCAGTACTTC. It codes for CASSQDGELAIYEQYF.

The chain carries TRBV18 and TRBJ1-1; the match to TRBD1 covers 11 bases. The V gene end was trimmed by 2 bases and the J gene end by 4 bases; junction bases not matched to a gene: 3. This CDR3 contains 15 residues. Germline V CDR1 and CDR2: KGHSH, LQKENI. The CDR3 DNA reads TGTGCCAGCTCACCAGGGACAGGGGGTTTCACTGAAGCTTTCTTT. Its translation: CASSPGTGGFTEAFF.

V and J are TRBV19 and TRBJ2-3, with D possibly matching TRBD2 (6 bases). The germline V and J ends were trimmed by 7 bases and 3 bases, with 14 bases remaining between them. Germline lookup yields CDR1 LNHDA and CDR2 SQIVND (reference sequence). The CDR3 length is 14 residues. Written as DNA, the CDR3 is TGTGCCAGTAACGGGGGATATCTAACAGATACGCAGTATTTT. Protein product: CASNGGYLTDTQYF.

The J gene is TRBJ2-2, the V gene TRBV7-9; 10 positions match TRBD1. Germline CDR1 SEHNR, CDR2 FQNEAQ (reference sequence). The V segment lost 5 bases and the J segment 6 bases; nucleotides outside the gene matches: 6. The CDR3 totals 15 residues. The CDR3 loop reads CASSPGQGIAGELFF. The DNA of the CDR3 is TGTGCCAGCAGCCCGGGACAGGGGATCGCCGGGGAGCTGTTTTTT.

This clone was found once. The chain employs TRBV5-5 and TRBJ1-1; D gene uncertain. This CDR3 spans 15 amino acids. The V and J ends lost 4 bases and 1 base respectively, with 14 bases between them. Looked up from germline, CDR1 is SGHKS and CDR2 is YYEKEE (reference sequence). The CDR3 loop reads CASSQGTLRNTEAFF. The CDR3 DNA follows: TGTGCCAGCAGCCAAGGAACTCTCCGGAACACTGAAGCTTTCTTT.

J is TRBJ2-1 and V is TRBV9; the match to TRBD2 covers 8 bases. The germline V gene encodes CDR1 SGDLS and CDR2 YYNGEE. Trimming removed 4 bases from V and 5 bases from J; junction bases left unmatched: 5. This CDR3 has 14 amino acids. As DNA, the CDR3 is TGTGCCAGCAGCTTCAGCGGGAGAAACAATGAGCAGTTCTTC. Protein product: CASSFSGRNNEQFF.

This clone showed up just once. The J gene is TRBJ1-2, the V gene TRBV5-6; tentatively, D is TRBD1 (5 bases). V gave up 1 base and J gave up 8 bases, with 15 bases separating them. Germline values: CDR1 SGHDT, CDR2 YYEEEE. The CDR3 loop spans 14 amino acids. Here the CDR3 reads CASSLSGRVGGYTF. The DNA of the CDR3 is TGTGCCAGCAGCTTGTCCGGCAGGGTAGGGGGCTACACCTTC.

The chain couples TRBV7-9 to TRBJ2-5; 8 bases agree with TRBD2. CDR3 length equals 17 residues. Germline V CDR1 and CDR2: SEHNR, FQNEAQ (reference sequence). Losses at the gene ends were 1 base for V and 2 bases for J; bases not matched to a gene: 9. CDR3 residues: CASSLGTWTSYQETQYF. The CDR3 region has the DNA TGTGCCAGCAGCTTAGGGACCTGGACTAGCTATCAAGAGACCCAGTACTTC.